Detailed here is one T cell receptor beta chain. These data belong to a study of blood T cell repertoires in COVID-19. The overall study: Italy, Spain and the United States were the sources of the convalescent and acute COVID-19 samples. T cells, B-cell-depleted T cells, or PBMCs provided the cDNA or gDNA that served as material.

As handled by the study authors: Scientists estimated how many nucleated cells there were by amplifying reference gene primers. Produced via immunoSEQ multiplex PCR; TCRdb's table is partial and in-frame only. V, J and clone size derive from that table, while D and trimming were established from the DNA sequence. The sample has a few hundred thousand clones, about 68% seen once. Germline CDR1 is MNHEY and CDR2 is SVGAGI. The CDR3 is 13 residues long. The V segment lost 7 bases and the J segment 5 bases; nucleotides outside the gene matches: 4. The TCR comes from an elderly woman with acute or convalescent COVID-19. This rearrangement joins TRBV6-5 to TRBJ1-5; 8 bases match TRBD1. The sequencing sample was made of peripheral blood. The CDR3 bases are TGTGCCAGCAACTTGGACAGGGATCAGCCCCAGCATTTT. Its translation is CASNLDRDQPQHF.